The sequence of this T cell receptor (beta chain) was determined in a study of cytomegalovirus exposure and HLA in healthy donors. Whole-study findings and limits: The authors reported that TCR beta sequences could predict HLA-A and HLA-B alleles. These predictions were accurate for most subjects in the first cohort.

A note on this clone: The antigen remains undetermined.

The CDR3 contains 13 residues. Deletions cut 5 bases from V and 5 bases from J, with 13 bases between. Germline lookup yields CDR1 GTSNPN and CDR2 SVGIG (reference sequence). Primers for the PCR totalled 60 Vbeta and 13 Jbeta. Repertoires were generated with immunoSEQ multiplex PCR, while TCRdb's copy carries only in-frame clones and drops some. The sample includes 130,000 to 150,000 clones, about 86% seen only once; the top ten take under 4.5%. The sequence derives from a man in his forties or fifties in good health and CMV-seropositive. The genes are TRBV30 and TRBJ1-5, with D perhaps matching TRBD1 (6 bases). Sequencing was done on a sample of PBMCs. CDR3 bases: TGTGCCTGGGGGACACGTGCACATCAGCCCCAGCATTTT. Protein product: CAWGTRAHQPQHF.